This T cell receptor (beta chain) was sequenced for a study of T cell clonotyping in hematopoietic cell transplantation. Study-wide results and limits: At the given depth, recipient repertoires were over 95% de novo clonotypes. Cells were unsorted, so CD4 and CD8 contributions were not separated.

Turning to this clone: The antigen is undetermined.

The CDR3 spans 12 residues. The germline V gene has CDR1 SGHDT and CDR2 YYEEEE. The V end lost 4 bases, the J end lost 6 bases, and 9 bases lay between the germline ends. TCRdb's copy holds only in-frame clones and misses some; the assay was immunoSEQ multiplex PCR. This sample has fewer than 70,000 clones, with about 93% found just once. This TCR was recovered from a man aged 45 to 65 in good health. Some clones in this sample may be carry-over from other donors' samples. The sequenced sample consisted of peripheral blood mononuclear cells. This chain joins TRBV5-6 and TRBJ2-3; D unclear. The CDR3 is CASSLNRDTQYF. Written as DNA, the CDR3 is TGTGCCAGCAGCCTAAACCGGGATACGCAGTATTTT.